The present entry profiles one T cell receptor (beta chain) with its context. Its antigen target is currently unknown. No per-base quality is available; no much larger clone lies one base away. The sample comes from a study of OX40 agonist ivuxolimab in advanced cancers. Concerning the study at large: Ivuxolimab was a fully human IgG2 agonistic monoclonal antibody targeting the costimulatory receptor OX40 (CD134). Intravenous ivuxolimab was administered to patients every 2 weeks at six dose levels: 0.01, 0.1, 0.3, 1.5, 3 and 10 mg/kg. Among the 52 dose-escalation patients, around 20 had hepatocellular carcinoma, 15 or so melanoma, 9 renal cell carcinoma and 9 head and neck cancer. In the dose-escalation cohort, 70% to 85% of patients were male, and the mean age was around 60 years, with a range of 23 to 79. Prior anti-PD-1, anti-PD-L1 or anti-CTLA-4 therapy was permitted, and checkpoint inhibitors had been received by about 36% of dose-escalation patients. Three dose-escalation patients achieved partial responses, one with hepatocellular carcinoma and two with cutaneous melanoma. Peripheral TCRbeta sequencing was intended to test whether TCR sequence diversity was altered and clonal T-cell expansion was caused by ivuxolimab. The monotherapy dose-escalation portion (N ≈ 56 patients) of the phase I ivuxolimab trial is reported in the paper. The paper's findings and limits, for the study overall: Which antigens the clonally expanded peripheral T cells were specific for was not determined. Low levels of normalized T-cell clonal expansion were also seen in some patients who did not respond. After ivuxolimab, more expanded clones were found on average in CD8+ T cells than in CD4+ T cells. At doses of 0.1 to 3.0 mg/kg, clonal expansion of both CD4+ and CD8+ T cells in blood was seen between baseline and week 6. In partial responders in the 0.1-3.0 mg/kg groups, normalized peripheral clonal expansion was found to be among the lowest, especially among CD8+ T cells.

The trim is 4 bases for V and 10 bases for J, with a gap of 16 bases between the germline ends. From the cysteine up to the phenylalanine, the CDR3 has a length of 13 residues. Only the CDR3 part of the read is kept: 39 bases, read in frame from the first base. Looking up the germline V gene yields CDR1 SNHLY and CDR2 FYNNEI. The trial excluded patients who had a history of autoimmune disease or were on systemic immunosuppression. In every dose cohort, peripheral blood was drawn for TCR sequencing at baseline, cycle 4 day 1, and cycle 7 day 1. Samples were obtained from an open-label, multicenter, first-in-human phase I dose-escalation trial of ivuxolimab. The trial enrolled adults with locally advanced or metastatic head and neck squamous cell, hepatocellular, melanoma or renal cell carcinoma. Before TCR sequencing, CD4+ and CD8+ T cells were separately sorted from peripheral blood. Genomic DNA was extracted from sorted cells for sequencing of the TCRbeta CDR3 region. The immunoSEQ Assay was used to sequence the TCRbeta CDR3 regions. The source is immuneACCESS, and TCRdb retained only in-frame sequences with V and J called. Part of the clones is not carried over; for the studies checked, unresolved V genes explain less than half of this, and the remainder is unexplained. The sample includes 50,000 to 70,000 clones, with about 88% observed a single time. About 3% of the sample is taken by the ten largest.

The rearranged chain carries TRBV2 and TRBJ1-1; the D gene cannot be resolved reliably. The receptor's source is an adult with an advanced solid tumor such as melanoma, head and neck, liver or kidney cancer. Sample: CD4+ or CD8+ T cells sorted from blood, taken in a trial of the OX40 agonist ivuxolimab. The DNA sequence follows: TGTGCCAGCAGTGTTATGGGGTCCGGTGGAGCTTTCTTT. Its coded protein is CASSVMGSGGAFF.